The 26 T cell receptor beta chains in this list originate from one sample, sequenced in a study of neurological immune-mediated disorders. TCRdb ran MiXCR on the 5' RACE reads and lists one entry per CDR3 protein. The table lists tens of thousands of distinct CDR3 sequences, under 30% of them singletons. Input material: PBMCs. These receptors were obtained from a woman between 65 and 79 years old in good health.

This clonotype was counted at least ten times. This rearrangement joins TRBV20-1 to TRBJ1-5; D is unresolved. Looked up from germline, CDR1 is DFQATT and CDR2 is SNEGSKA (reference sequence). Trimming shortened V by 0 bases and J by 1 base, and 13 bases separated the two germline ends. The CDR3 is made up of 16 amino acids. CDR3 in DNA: TGCAGTGCTAGAGATTTAGGAGTGTGGAGCAATCAGCCCCAGCATTTT. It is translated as CSARDLGVWSNQPQHF.

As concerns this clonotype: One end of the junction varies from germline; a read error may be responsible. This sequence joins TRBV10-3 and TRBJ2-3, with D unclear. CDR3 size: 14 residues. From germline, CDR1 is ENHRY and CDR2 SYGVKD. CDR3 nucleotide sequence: TGTACCATCAGCGATGCTCCACCTACAGATACGCAGTATTTT. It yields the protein CTISDAPPTDTQYF.

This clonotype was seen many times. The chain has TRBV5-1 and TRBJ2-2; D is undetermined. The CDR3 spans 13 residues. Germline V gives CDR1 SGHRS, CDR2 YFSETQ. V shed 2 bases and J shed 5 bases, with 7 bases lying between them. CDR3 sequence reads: CASSLRETGELFF. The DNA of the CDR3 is TGCGCCAGCAGCTTAAGAGAGACCGGGGAGCTGTTTTTT.

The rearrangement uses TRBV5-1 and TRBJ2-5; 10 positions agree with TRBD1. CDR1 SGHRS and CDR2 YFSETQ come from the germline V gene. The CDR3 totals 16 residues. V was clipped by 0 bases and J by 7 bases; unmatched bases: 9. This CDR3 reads CASSLGDRGRVGTQYF. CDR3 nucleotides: TGCGCCAGCAGCTTGGGAGACAGGGGGCGCGTTGGGACCCAGTACTTC.

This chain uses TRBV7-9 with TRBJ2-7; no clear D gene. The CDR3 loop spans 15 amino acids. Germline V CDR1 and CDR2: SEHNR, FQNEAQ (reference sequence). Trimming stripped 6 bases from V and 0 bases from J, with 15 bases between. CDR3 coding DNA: TGTGCCAGCAGAGACCGGACCGACCGCTCCTACGAGCAGTACTTC. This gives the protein CASRDRTDRSYEQYF.

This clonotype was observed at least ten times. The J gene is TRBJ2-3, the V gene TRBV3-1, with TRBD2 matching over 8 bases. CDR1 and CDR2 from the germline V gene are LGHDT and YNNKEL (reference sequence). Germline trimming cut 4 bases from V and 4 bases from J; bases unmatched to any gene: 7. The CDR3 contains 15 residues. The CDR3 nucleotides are TGTGCCAGCAGCCCCGGGGTAGCGGGACCAGATACGCAGTATTTT. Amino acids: CASSPGVAGPDTQYF.

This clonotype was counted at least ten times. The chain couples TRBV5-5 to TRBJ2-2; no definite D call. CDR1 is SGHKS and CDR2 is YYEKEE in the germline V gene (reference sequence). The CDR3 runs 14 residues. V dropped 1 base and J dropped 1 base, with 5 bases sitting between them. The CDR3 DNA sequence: TGTGCCAGCAGCTTGAGTAGGAACACCGGGGAGCTGTTTTTT. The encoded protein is CASSLSRNTGELFF.

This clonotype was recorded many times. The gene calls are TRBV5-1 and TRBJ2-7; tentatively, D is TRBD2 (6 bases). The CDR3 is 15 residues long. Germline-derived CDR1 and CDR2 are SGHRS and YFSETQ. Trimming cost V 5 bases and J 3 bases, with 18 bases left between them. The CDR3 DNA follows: TGCGCCAGCAGTCCGTCGGGGGATCCCGGCTACGAGCAGTACTTC. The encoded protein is CASSPSGDPGYEQYF.

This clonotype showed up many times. The CDR3 DNA is TGTGCCACCAGCAGAGCCCCCTACACAGATACGCAGTATTTT. Translated, it gives CATSRAPYTDTQYF. This chain uses TRBV15 with TRBJ2-3; no reliable D call. V was shortened by 1 base and J by 2 bases, with 7 bases between the two germline ends. The CDR3 covers 14 residues. Germline V lookup: CDR1 LNHNV, CDR2 YYDKDF (reference sequence).

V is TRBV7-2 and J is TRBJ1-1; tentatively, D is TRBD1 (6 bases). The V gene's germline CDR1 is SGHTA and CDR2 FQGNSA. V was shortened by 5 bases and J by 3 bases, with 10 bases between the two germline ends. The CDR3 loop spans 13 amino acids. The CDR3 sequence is CASSQGTYTEAFF. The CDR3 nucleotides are TGTGCCAGCAGCCAAGGGACATACACTGAAGCTTTCTTT. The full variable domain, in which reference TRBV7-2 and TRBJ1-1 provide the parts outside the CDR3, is GAGVSQSPSNKVTEKGKDVELRCDPISGHTALYWYRQSLGQGLEFLIYFQGNSAPDKSGLPSDRFSAERTGGSVSTLTIQRTQQEDSAVYLCASSQGTYTEAFFGQGTRLTVV.

CDR3 bases: TGTGCCAGCAGTTTCGGGCAACGCGTTTATGGCTACACCTTC. It codes for CASSFGQRVYGYTF. The chain recombines TRBV12-3 or TRBV12-4 with TRBJ1-2; D call uncertain. This CDR3 has 14 residues. V lost 3 bases, J lost 5 bases, and 13 bases lay in between.

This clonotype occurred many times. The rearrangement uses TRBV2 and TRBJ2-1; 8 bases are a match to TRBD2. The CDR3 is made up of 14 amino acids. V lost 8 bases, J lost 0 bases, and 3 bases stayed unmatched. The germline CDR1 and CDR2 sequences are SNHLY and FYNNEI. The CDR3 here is CASGREGSYNEQFF. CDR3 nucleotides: TGTGCCAGCGGTCGGGAGGGCTCCTACAATGAGCAGTTCTTC. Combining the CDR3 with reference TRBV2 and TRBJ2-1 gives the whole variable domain EPEVTQTPSHQVTQMGQEVILRCVPISNHLYFYWYRQILGQKVEFLVSFYNNEISEKSEIFDDQFSVERPDGSNFTLKIRSTKLEDSAMYFCASGREGSYNEQFFGPGTRLTVL.

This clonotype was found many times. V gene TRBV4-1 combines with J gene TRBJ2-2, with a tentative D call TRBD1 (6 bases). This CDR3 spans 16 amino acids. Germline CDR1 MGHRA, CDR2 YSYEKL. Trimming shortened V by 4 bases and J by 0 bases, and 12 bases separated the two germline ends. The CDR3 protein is CASSPSRTANTGELFF. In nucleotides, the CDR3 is TGCGCCAGCAGCCCCTCGAGGACAGCGAACACCGGGGAGCTGTTTTTT.

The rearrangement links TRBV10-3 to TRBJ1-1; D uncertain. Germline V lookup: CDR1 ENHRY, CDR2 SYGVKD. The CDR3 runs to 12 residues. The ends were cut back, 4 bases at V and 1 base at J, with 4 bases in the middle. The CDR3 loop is CAISGGNTEAFF. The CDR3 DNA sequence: TGTGCCATCAGTGGCGGGAACACTGAAGCTTTCTTT.

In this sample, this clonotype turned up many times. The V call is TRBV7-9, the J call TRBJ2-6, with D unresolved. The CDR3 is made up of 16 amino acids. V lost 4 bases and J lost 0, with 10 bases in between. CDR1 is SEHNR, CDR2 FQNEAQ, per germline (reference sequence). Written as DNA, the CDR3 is TGTGCCAGCAGCTCCGGGCAAGGCTCTGGGGCCAACGTCCTGACTTTC. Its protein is CASSSGQGSGANVLTF.

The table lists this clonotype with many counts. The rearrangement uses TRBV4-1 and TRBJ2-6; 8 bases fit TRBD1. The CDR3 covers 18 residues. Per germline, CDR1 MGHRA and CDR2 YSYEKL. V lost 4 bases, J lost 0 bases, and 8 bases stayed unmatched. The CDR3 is CASSRAAGGRSGANVLTF. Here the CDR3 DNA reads TGCGCCAGCAGCCGGGCGGCAGGGGGCCGCTCTGGGGCCAACGTCCTGACTTTC.

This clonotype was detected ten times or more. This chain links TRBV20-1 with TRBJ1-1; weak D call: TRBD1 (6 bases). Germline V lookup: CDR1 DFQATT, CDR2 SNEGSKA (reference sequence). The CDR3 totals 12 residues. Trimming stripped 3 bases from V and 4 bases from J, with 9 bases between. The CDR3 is CSASRGVTEAFF. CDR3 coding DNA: TGCAGTGCTAGTAGGGGGGTCACTGAAGCTTTCTTT.

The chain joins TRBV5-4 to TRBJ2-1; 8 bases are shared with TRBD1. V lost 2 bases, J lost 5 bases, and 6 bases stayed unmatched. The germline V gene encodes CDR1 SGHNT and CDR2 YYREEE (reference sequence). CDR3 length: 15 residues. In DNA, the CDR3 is TGTGCCAGCAGCTTCCCGACAGGGGCCAACAATGAGCAGTTCTTC. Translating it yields CASSFPTGANNEQFF.

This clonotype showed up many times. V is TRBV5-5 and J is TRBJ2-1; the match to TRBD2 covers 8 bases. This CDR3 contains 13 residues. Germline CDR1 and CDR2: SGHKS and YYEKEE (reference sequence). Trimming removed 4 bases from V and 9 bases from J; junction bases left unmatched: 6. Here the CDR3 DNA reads TGTGCCAGCAGCACCGGGAGGGCCATTGAGCAGTTCTTC. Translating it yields CASSTGRAIEQFF.

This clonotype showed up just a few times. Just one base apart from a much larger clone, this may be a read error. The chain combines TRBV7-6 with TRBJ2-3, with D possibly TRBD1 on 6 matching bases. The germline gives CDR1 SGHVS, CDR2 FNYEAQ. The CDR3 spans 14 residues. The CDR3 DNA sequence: TGTGTCAGCAGCTCAAACAGGGGCACAGATACGCAGTATTTT. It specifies CVSSSNRGTDTQYF.

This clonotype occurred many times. CDR3 sequence reads: CASSLYAGNTEAFF. CDR3 coding DNA: TGTGCCAGCAGCTTATATGCGGGGAACACTGAAGCTTTCTTT. The chain joins TRBV7-2 to TRBJ1-1; no clear D gene. V lost 2 bases to trimming and J lost 1 base, with 8 bases between them. CDR1 is SGHTA and CDR2 is FQGNSA in the germline V gene. The CDR3 runs 14 residues.

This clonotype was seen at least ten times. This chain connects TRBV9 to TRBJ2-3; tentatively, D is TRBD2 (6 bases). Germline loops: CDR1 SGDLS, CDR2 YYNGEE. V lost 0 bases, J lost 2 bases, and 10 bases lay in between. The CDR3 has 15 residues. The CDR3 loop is CASSVEGLNTDTQYF. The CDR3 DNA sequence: TGTGCCAGCAGCGTAGAGGGACTCAACACAGATACGCAGTATTTT.

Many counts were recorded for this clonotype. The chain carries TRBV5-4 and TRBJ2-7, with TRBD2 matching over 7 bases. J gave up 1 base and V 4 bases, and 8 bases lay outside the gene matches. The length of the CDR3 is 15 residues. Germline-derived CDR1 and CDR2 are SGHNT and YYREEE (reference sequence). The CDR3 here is CASSRGRAGSYEQYF. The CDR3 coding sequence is TGTGCCAGCAGCAGAGGGAGGGCCGGGTCCTACGAGCAGTACTTC. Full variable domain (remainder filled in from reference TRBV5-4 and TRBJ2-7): ETGVTQSPTHLIKTRGQQVTLRCSSQSGHNTVSWYQQALGQGPQFIFQYYREEENGRGNFPPRFSGLQFPNYSSELNVNALELDDSALYLCASSRGRAGSYEQYFGPGTRLTVT.

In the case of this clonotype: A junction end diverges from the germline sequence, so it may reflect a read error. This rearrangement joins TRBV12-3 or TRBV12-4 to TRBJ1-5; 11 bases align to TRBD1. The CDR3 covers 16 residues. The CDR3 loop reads CASSSGTGGYRQTQHF. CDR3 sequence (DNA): TGTGCCAGCAGTTCGGGGACAGGGGGATATCGTCAGACCCAGCATTTT.

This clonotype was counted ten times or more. CDR3 sequence reads: CASSLGQANNEKLFF. The CDR3 DNA sequence: TGTGCCAGCAGCCTCGGACAGGCCAATAATGAAAAACTGTTTTTT. The rearrangement uses TRBV12-3 or TRBV12-4 and TRBJ1-4; TRBD1 aligns across 7 bases. V shed 6 bases and J 4 bases; nucleotides not matched to a gene: 8. The CDR3 length is 15 residues.

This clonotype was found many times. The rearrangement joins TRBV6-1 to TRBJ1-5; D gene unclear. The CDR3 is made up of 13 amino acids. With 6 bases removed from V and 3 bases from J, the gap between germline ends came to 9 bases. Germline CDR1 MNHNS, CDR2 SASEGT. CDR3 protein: CASRTGNNQPQHF. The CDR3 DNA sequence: TGTGCCAGCAGGACGGGAAACAATCAGCCCCAGCATTTT.